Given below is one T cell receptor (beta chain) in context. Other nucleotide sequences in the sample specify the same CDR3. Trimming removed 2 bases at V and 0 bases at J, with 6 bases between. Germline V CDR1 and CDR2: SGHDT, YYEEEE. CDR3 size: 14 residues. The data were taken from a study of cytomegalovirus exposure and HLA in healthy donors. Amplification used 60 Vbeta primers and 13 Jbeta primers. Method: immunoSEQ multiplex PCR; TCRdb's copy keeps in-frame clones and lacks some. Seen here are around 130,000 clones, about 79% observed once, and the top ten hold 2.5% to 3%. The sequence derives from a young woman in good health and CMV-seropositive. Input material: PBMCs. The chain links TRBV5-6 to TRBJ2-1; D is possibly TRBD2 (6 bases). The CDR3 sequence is CASSLLASYNEQFF. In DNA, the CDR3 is TGTGCCAGCAGCTTACTAGCCTCCTACAATGAGCAGTTCTTC.